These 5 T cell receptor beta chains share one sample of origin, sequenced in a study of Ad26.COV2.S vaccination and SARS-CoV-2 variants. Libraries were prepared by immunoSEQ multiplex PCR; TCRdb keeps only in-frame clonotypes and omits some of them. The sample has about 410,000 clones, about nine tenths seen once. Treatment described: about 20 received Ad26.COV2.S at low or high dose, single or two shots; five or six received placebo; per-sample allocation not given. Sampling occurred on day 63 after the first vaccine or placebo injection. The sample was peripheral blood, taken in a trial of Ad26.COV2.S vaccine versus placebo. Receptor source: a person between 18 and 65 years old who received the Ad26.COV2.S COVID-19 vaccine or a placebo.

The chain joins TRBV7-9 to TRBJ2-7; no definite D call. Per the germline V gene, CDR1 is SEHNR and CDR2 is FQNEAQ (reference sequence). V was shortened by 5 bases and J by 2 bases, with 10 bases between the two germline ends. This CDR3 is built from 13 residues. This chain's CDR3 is CASSIGYTYEQYF. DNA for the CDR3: TGTGCCAGCAGCATAGGATATACCTACGAGCAGTACTTC.

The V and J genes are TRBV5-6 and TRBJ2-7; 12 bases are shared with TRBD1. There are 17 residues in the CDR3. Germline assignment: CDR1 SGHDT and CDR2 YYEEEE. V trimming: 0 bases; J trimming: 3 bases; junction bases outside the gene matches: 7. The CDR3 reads CASSLGTRDRGLYEQYF. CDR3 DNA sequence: TGTGCCAGCAGCTTGGGTACCCGGGACAGGGGGCTCTACGAGCAGTACTTC. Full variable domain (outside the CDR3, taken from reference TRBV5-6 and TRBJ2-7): DAGVTQSPTHLIKTRGQQVTLRCSPKSGHDTVSWYQQALGQGPQFIFQYYEEEERQRGNFPDRFSGHQFPNYSSELNVNALLLGDSALYLCASSLGTRDRGLYEQYFGPGTRLTVT.

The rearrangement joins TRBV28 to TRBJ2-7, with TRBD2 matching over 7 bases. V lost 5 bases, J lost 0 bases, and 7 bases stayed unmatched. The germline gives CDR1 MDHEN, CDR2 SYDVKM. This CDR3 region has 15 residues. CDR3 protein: CASSMGLPPSYEQYF. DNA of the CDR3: TGTGCCAGCAGTATGGGACTACCTCCCTCCTACGAGCAGTACTTC.

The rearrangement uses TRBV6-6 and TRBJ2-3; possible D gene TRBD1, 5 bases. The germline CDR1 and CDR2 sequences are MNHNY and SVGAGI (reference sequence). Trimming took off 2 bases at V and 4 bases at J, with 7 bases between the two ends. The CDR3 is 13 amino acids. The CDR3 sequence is CASSYQTADTQYF. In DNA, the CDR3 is TGTGCCAGCAGTTACCAGACAGCAGATACGCAGTATTTT.

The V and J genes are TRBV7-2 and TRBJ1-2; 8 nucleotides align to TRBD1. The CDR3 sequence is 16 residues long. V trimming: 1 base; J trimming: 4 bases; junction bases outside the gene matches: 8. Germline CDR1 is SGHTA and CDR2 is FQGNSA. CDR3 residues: CASSLEAGGAGYGYTF. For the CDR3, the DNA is TGTGCCAGCAGCTTAGAAGCAGGGGGCGCGGGCTATGGCTACACCTTC.